The 2 T cell receptor beta chains presented below share a single source sample, sequenced in a study of blood T cell repertoires in COVID-19. Clones were sequenced by immunoSEQ multiplex PCR, and TCRdb holds only the in-frame ones, with some missing. The sample shows just over 250,000 clones, about 90% of them seen only once. Sequencing input: peripheral blood. The receptors were gathered from a person aged 18 to 35 with COVID-19, enrolled during active disease.

The genes are TRBV2 and TRBJ2-3; TRBD2 aligns across 7 bases. The CDR3 extends over 12 amino acids. The germline CDR1 and CDR2 sequences are SNHLY and FYNNEI. Unmatched junction bases numbered 7, after V lost 3 bases and J lost 13 bases. CDR3 amino acids: CASSEERGIKYF. CDR3 bases: TGTGCCAGCAGTGAGGAGCGGGGAATCAAGTATTTT.

V is TRBV5-6 and J is TRBJ2-7; 10 bases align to TRBD2. The germline CDR1 and CDR2 sequences are SGHDT and YYEEEE. The CDR3 is 15 residues long. The V segment lost 0 bases and the J segment 3 bases; nucleotides outside the gene matches: 3. CDR3 amino acids: CASSLAASGSYEQYF. In DNA form, the CDR3 reads TGTGCCAGCAGCTTGGCGGCTAGCGGGAGCTACGAGCAGTACTTC.